This T cell receptor (beta chain) was sequenced in a study of a mutant IDH1 vaccine in newly diagnosed glioma. Study-wide background: Vaccination started 4-6 weeks after radiotherapy alone, or with temozolomide cycles. Patients' prior therapy spanned radiotherapy, temozolomide, or both; most underwent both.

Profiling relied on immunoSEQ multiplex PCR, and the TCRdb table lists in-frame clones only, not all of them. The sample includes around 56,000 clones, about 81% of them seen just once. A word on this clone: Its antigen is unidentified.

Per the germline V gene, CDR1 is SNHLY and CDR2 is FYNNEI. The CDR3 contains 17 residues. Trimming cost V 0 bases and J 6 bases, with 17 bases left between them. Study conclusions and caveats: No link was apparently found between pseudoprogression and changes in top peripheral T cell clonotypes.

The time point: week 23, last vaccination. In every dose of vaccine, 300 ug of mutant IDH1 20-mer peptide was given alongside topical imiquimod. The sequencing used PBMCs, collected from a glioma patient whose treatment included an IDH1 peptide vaccine. This chain connects TRBV2 to TRBJ1-4; maybe TRBD1 (6 bases). This clonotype was obtained from a woman aged 35 to 49 with glioma. Some clones in this sample may be carry-over from other donors' samples. CDR3 in amino acids: CASSEADGRGFDEKLFF. The DNA of the CDR3 is TGTGCCAGCAGTGAAGCGGATGGCAGGGGATTTGATGAAAAACTGTTTTTT.